These T cell receptor beta chains were read from a single sample in a study of T cells in Graves' hyperthyroidism and ophthalmopathy. TCRdb reprocessed the multiplex PCR reads with MiXCR, giving one entry per CDR3 protein. The top ten hold under 10% of the sample, which has roughly 740,000 distinct CDR3 sequences, approximately 16% seen once. Sequenced: blood. The receptors derive from a man aged 18 to 29 with Graves' hyperthyroidism. CDR3s leave out the opening cysteine and the closing phenylalanine or tryptophan. The order of the fields is CDR3 length, clone size, V gene, CDR3 protein. Clone sizes are given selectively: once, few, many, or a class where the clone is expanded.

13,many,TRBV10-3,AISGDRGQNTEAF
14,many,TRBV29-1,SVDRPRGRGEDTQY
10,few,TRBV3-1,ASSQETAEAF
11,NA,TRBV20-1,SAREGTGYGYT
13,many,TRBV6-1,ASSEQGSGANVLT
9,few,TRBV2,ASSAAWEQF
11,NA,TRBV2,ASSDRGPGTQY
12,few,TRBV20-1,SAKGTSRTYEQY
12,NA,TRBV12-3/TRBV12-4,ASSTTTPNYGYT
13,many,TRBV19,ASSIRAGGTDTQY
12,many,TRBV19,ASSVTGGAYEQY
14,NA,TRBV6-1,ASWSSGRSNTGELF
13,many,TRBV7-2,ASSQGLAGTYEQY
11,NA,TRBV2,ASKPSGNQPQH
8,NA,TRBV2,ASSEVEQY
8,many,TRBV28,ASSRREQY
12,NA,TRBV7-2,ASSFLRSYNEQF
13,NA,TRBV5-1,ASSWGRGTNEKLF
12,NA,TRBV11-1,ASSLRAYNSPLH
11,few,TRBV29-1,SVAPRDTDTQY
13,many,TRBV20-1,SAGPRLAGGPEPY
13,few,TRBV19,ASSILDRERYGYT
12,once,TRBV6-2/TRBV6-3,ASSYRYTNYGYT
12,many,TRBV18,ASSPGTANEKLF
11,few,TRBV11-1,ASSPGLLGEQF
14,many,TRBV3-1,ASSQGYGSGTYEQF
12,many,TRBV6-2/TRBV6-3,ASSYGVENTEAF
15,many,TRBV28,ASSLPSYRSGKNIQY
13,few,TRBV7-9,ASSSPRGTHYGYT
14,NA,TRBV6-1,ASSNAYRGTRTEAF
16,NA,TRBV28,ASTVPGTGFRFGTEAF
14,NA,TRBV4-3,ASSQLRFRDTGELF
14,few,TRBV19,ASSIGTGRYSYEQY
14,many,TRBV7-9,ASSSQGASSYNEQF
13,few,TRBV7-9,ASSPGVGSQETQY
12,NA,TRBV9,ASSGWGGTYTQY
12,NA,TRBV30,AWSLAGGDDEQF
14,many,TRBV20-1,SARDTPGSQGTEAF
13,few,TRBV11-2,ASSFYGRGTDTQY
13,many,TRBV18,ASSPSGTGGDTQY
14,many,TRBV12-5,ASGLGLLALVNEQF
14,NA,TRBV27,ASSPLTGSGNNEQF
12,many,TRBV5-6,ASSFRTGGDTQY
11,many,TRBV29-1,SVERVEGREQY
9,few,TRBV28,ASSWVLAQH
12,NA,TRBV2,ASRGIRGGTEAF
13,few,TRBV24-1,ATSDGGGRGNIQY
12,few,TRBV30,AWSTYRGPQPQH
13,NA,TRBV18,ASSPVQRGPYEQY
13,NA,TRBV20-1,SARDSSRQLSGYT
12,NA,TRBV4-2,ASSQDWAGVEYT
12,NA,TRBV6-1,ASKGQGFGETQY
11,few,TRBV5-1,ASSFLTSYEQY
14,NA,TRBV27,ASSLWGSGQLTEAF
17,few,TRBV9,ASSSPAAVGERPRDTQY
13,many,TRBV7-2,ASSLVQISTYEQY
11,few,TRBV7-3,ASSPGGYGGYT
16,many,TRBV10-2,ASSHSQLSRTGHETQY